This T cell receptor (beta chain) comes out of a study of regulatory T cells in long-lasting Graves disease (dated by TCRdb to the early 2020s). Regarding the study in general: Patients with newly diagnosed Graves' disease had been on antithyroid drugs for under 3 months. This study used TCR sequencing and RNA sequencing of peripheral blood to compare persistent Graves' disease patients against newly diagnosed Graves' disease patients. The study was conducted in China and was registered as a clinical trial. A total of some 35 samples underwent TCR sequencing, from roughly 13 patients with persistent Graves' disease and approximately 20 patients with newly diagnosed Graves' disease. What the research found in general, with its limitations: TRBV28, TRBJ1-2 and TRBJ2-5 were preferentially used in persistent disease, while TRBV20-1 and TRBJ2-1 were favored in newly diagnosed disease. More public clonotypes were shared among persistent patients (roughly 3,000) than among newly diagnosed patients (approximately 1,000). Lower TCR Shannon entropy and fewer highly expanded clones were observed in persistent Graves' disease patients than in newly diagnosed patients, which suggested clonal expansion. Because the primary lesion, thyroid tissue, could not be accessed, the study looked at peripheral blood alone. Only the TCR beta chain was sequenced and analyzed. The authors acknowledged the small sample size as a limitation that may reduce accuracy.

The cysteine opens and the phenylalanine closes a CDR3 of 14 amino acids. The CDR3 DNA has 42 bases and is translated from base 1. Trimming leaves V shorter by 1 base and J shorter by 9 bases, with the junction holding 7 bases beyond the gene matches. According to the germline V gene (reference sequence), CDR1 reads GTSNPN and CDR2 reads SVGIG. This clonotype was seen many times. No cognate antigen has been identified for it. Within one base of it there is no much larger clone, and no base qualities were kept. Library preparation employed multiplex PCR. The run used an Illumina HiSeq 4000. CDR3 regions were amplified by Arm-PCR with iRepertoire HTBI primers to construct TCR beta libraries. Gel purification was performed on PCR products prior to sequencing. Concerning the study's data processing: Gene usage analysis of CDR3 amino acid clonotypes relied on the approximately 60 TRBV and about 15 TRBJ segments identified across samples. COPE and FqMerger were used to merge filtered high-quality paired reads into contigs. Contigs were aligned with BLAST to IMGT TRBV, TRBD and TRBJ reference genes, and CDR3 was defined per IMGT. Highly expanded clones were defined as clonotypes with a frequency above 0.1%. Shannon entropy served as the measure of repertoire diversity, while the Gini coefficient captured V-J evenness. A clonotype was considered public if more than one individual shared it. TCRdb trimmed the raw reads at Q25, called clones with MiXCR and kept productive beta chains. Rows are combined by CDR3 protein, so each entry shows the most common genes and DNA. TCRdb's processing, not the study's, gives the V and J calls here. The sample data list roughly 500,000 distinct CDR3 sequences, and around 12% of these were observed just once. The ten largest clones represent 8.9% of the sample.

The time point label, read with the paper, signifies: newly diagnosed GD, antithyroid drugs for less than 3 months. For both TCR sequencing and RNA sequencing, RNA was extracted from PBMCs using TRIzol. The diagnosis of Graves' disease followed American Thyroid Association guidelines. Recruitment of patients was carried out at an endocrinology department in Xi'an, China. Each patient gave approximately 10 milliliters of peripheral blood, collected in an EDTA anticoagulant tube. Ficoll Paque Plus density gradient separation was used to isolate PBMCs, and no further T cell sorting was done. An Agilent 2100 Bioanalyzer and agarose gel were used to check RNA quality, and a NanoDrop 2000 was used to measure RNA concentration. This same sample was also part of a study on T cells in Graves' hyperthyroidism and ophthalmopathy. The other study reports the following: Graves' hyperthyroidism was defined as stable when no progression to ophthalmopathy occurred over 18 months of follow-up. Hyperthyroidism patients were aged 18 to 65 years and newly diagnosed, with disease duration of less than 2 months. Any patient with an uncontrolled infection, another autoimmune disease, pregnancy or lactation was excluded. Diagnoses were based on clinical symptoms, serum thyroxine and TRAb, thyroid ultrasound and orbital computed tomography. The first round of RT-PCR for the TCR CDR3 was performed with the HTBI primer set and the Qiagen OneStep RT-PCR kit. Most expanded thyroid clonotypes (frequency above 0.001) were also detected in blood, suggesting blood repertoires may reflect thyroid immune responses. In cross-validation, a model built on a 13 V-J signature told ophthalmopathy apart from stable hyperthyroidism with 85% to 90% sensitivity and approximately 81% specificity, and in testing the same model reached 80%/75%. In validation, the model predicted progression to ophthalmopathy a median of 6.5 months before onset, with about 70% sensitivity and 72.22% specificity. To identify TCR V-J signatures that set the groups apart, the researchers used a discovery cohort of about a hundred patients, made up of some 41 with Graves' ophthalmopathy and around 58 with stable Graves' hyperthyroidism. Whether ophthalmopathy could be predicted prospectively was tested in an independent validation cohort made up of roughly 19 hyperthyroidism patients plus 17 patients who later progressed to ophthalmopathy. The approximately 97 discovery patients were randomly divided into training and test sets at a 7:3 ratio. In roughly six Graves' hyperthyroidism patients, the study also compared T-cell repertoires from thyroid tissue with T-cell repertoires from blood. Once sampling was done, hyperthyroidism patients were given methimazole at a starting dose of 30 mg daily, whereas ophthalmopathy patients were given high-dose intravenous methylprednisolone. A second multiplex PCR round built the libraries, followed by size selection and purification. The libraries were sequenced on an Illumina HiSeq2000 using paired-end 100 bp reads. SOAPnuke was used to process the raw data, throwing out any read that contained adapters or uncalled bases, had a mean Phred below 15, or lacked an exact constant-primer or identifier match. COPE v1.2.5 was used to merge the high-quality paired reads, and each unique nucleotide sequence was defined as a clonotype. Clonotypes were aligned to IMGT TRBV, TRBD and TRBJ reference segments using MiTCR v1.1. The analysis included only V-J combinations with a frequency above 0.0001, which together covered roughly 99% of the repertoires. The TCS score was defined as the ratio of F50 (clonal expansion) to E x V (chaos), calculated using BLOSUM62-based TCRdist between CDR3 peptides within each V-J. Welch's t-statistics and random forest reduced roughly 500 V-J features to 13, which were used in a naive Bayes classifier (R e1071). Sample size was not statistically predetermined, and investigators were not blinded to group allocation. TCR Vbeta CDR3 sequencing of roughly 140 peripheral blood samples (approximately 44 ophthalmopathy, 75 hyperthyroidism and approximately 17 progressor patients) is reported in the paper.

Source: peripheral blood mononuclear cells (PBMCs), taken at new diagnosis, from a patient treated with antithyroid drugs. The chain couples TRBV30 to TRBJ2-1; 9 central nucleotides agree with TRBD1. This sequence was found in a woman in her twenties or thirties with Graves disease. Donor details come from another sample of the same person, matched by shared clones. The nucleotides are TGTGCCTGGAGTGGGGGACAGGGATGGGCTGAGCAGTTCTTC. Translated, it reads CAWSGGQGWAEQFF.